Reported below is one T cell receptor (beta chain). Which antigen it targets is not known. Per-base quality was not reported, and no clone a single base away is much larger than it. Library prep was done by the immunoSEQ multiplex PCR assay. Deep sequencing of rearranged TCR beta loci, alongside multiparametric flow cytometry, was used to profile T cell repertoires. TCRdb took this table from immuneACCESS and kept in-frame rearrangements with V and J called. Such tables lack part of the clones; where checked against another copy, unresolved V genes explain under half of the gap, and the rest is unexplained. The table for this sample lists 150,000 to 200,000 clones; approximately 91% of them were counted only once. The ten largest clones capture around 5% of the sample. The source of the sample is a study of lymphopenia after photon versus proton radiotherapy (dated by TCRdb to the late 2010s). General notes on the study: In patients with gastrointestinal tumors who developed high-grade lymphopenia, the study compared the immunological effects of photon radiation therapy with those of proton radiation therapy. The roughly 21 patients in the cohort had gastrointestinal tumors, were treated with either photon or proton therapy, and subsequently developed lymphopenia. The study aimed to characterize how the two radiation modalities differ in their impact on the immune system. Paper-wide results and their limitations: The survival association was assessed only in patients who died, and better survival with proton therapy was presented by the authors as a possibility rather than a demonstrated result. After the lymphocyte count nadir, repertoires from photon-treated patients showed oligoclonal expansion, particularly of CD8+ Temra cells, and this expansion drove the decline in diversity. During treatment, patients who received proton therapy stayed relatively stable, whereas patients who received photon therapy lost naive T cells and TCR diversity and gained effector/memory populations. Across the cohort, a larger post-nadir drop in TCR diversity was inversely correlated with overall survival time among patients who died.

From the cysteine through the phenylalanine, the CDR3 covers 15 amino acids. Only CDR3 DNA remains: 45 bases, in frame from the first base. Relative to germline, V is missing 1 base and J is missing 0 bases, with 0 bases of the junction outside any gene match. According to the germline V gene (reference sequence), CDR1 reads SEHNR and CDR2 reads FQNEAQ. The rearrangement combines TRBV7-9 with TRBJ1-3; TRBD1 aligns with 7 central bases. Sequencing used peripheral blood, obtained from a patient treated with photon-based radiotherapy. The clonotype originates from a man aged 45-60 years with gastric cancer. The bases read TGTGCCAGCAGCTTAGGGGACAGCTCTGGAAACACCATATATTTT. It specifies CASSLGDSSGNTIYF.